One sample yielded the 32 T cell receptor beta chains listed below, sequenced in a study of read filtering for tumor transcriptome and immune sequencing. The library was built from about 400 ng RNA with molecular barcoded adaptors for alpha/delta and beta/gamma chains. Each CDR3 protein is one row after TCRdb ran MiXCR on the reads. The sample holds over 25,000 distinct CDR3 sequences, about an eighth seen once. Sequenced sample: a population of CD138-negative cells sorted from bone marrow. These receptor sequences come from a donor at least 40 years old with multiple myeloma.

For this clonotype: A much larger clone is a single base away; this may be a read error. The chain employs TRBV14 and TRBJ2-7, with 7 bases fitting TRBD1. Looked up from germline, CDR1 is SGHDN and CDR2 is FVKESK. CDR3 length equals 13 residues. V was pared by 3 bases and J by 7 bases, with 6 bases of the junction left unmatched. The CDR3 nucleotides read TGTGCCAGCAGCCAGAACAGGGGTGGAGAGCAGTACTTC. It is translated as CASSQNRGGEQYF.

This clonotype was seen ten or more times. This sequence joins TRBV6-4 and TRBJ2-1; 11 bases fit TRBD2. Germline V gene lookup returns CDR1 MRHNA and CDR2 SNTAGT. This CDR3 spans 15 amino acids. V gave up 5 bases and J gave up 3 bases; unmatched junction bases: 3. CDR3 residues: CASSLLAGDYNEQFF. CDR3 nucleotides: TGTGCCAGCAGTTTACTAGCGGGAGACTACAATGAGCAGTTCTTC.

This clonotype was counted a few times. Since a much larger clone is just one base distant, this may be a read error. The rearrangement links TRBV6-5 to TRBJ2-3; D unresolved. The V gene's germline CDR1 is MNHEY and CDR2 SVGAGI. The length of the CDR3 is 17 residues. The CDR3 here is CASGYLDARISEDTQYF. In nucleotides, the CDR3 is TGTGCCAGCGGTTACCTGGATGCTAGAATTTCTGAGGATACGCAGTATTTT.

This clonotype was seen many times. The chain employs TRBV7-9 and TRBJ2-3, with TRBD1 matching 12 bases. With V trimmed by 5 bases and J by 4 bases, 7 bases remained unmatched. CDR3 length: 16 amino acids. Germline CDR1 SEHNR, CDR2 FQNEAQ (reference sequence). CDR3 nucleotide sequence: TGTGCCAGCAGCCCCCCGGGACAGGGGGCCCCAGATACGCAGTATTTT. It translates to CASSPPGQGAPDTQYF.

In the case of this clonotype: This may stem from a read error, because a much larger clone lies one nucleotide away. V gene TRBV5-1 combines with J gene TRBJ2-7; no clear D. This CDR3 is 13 amino acids long. Per the germline V gene, CDR1 is SGHRS and CDR2 is YFSETQ. The CDR3 protein is CASSLTFPYERYF. Written as DNA, the CDR3 is TGCGCCAGCAGCCTTACCTTTCCCTACGAGCGGTACTTC.

Regarding this clonotype: The CDR3 does not close with the conserved phenylalanine or tryptophan, likely indicating a read error. The limits of the CDR3 on the DNA are not certain, so only TCRdb's listed CDR3 is given. The V call is TRBV6-6, the J call TRBJ2-1; the table assigns TRBD1, which was not confirmed against the DNA. The CDR3 extends over 15 residues, inclusive of both ends. CDR1 and CDR2 from the germline V gene are MNHNY and SVGAGI (reference sequence). The chain's CDR3 is CASSYLGPSSNEQSL.

This clonotype was seen only a few times. V is TRBV14 and J is TRBJ2-7; D is perhaps TRBD1 (5 bases). Trimming left V 5 bases short and J 3 bases short, with 11 bases between. CDR1 is SGHDN, CDR2 FVKESK, per germline. CDR3 size: 13 residues. The CDR3 loop is CASSEGAVYEQYF. The CDR3 DNA sequence: TGTGCCAGCAGCGAAGGGGCAGTCTACGAGCAGTACTTC.

This clonotype was picked up many times. V gene TRBV7-2 combines with J gene TRBJ2-3; unclear D gene. V lost 7 bases and J 2 bases, leaving 4 bases between the germline ends. Germline V lookup: CDR1 SGHTA, CDR2 FQGNSA. This CDR3 has 11 residues. The CDR3 DNA is TGTGCCAGCACCCCCACAGATACGCAGTATTTT. Translation: CASTPTDTQYF.

Ten or more counts support this clonotype. The CDR3 spells CASSLIFPAVYNEQFF. The CDR3 region has the DNA TGTGCCAGCAGCTTAATTTTCCCAGCGGTCTACAATGAGCAGTTCTTC. The genes are TRBV11-2 and TRBJ2-1, with D possibly being TRBD2 (5 bases). The V end was cut by 2 bases, the J end by 3 bases, with 14 bases between. The CDR3 totals 16 residues. The V gene's germline CDR1 is SGHAT and CDR2 FQNNGV.

In its sample, this clonotype was seen a few times. The chain uses TRBV28 and TRBJ2-3; 9 bases align to TRBD1. Germline CDR1 and CDR2: MDHEN and SYDVKM. V dropped 6 bases and J dropped 2; count of bases not matched to a gene: 12. The length of the CDR3 is 17 residues. CDR3 bases: TGTGCCAGCAGCACTCCGGGACAGGGAGATTACACAGATACGCAGTATTTT. This codes for CASSTPGQGDYTDTQYF.

The chain joins TRBV3-2 to TRBJ2-5; TRBD2, the D gene given by the table, was not confirmed from the DNA. TRBV3-2 is a pseudogene locus. This CDR3 is 16 amino acids long. The CDR3 DNA reads TGTGCCAGCAGCCAAGAAGGGGACGGCCGCAGGGAGACCCAGTACTTC. Its translation: CASSQEGDGRRETQYF.

At least ten counts were recorded for this clonotype. The rearrangement joins TRBV3-1 to TRBJ1-5; D may be TRBD1 (5 bases). The ends were cut back, 0 bases at V and 4 bases at J, with 19 bases in the middle. Germline loops: CDR1 LGHDT, CDR2 YNNKEL (reference sequence). CDR3 length: 18 residues. The CDR3 loop is CASSQDGGGSGRNQPQHF. CDR3 in DNA: TGTGCCAGCAGCCAAGATGGGGGTGGGAGCGGACGGAATCAGCCCCAGCATTTT.

The table lists this clonotype with many counts. The V call is TRBV5-1, the J call TRBJ2-7; no definite D call. Trimming left V 5 bases short and J 5 bases short, with 11 bases between. The CDR3 runs 12 residues. Germline V gene sequence: CDR1 SGHRS, CDR2 YFSETQ. The CDR3 DNA is TGCGCCAGCAGACTCGAGGTAAACGAGCAGTACTTC. Translated, it gives CASRLEVNEQYF.

This clonotype was counted ten times or more. This chain connects TRBV21-1 to TRBJ2-1; the table's D call, TRBD1, was not checked against the DNA. TRBV21-1 corresponds to a pseudogene. The CDR3 is 19 residues long. The CDR3 loop reads CASSTIRRGGFLSYNEQFF. The CDR3 nucleotides read TGTGCCAGCAGCACAATAAGACGGGGGGGGTTTCTATCCTACAATGAGCAGTTCTTC.

This clonotype turned up a few times. Since a much larger clone is just one base distant, this may be a read error. The rearrangement uses TRBV4-1 and TRBJ1-5; tentative D call: TRBD1 (5 bases). There are 13 residues in the CDR3. The germline V gene encodes CDR1 MGHRA and CDR2 YSYEKL. CDR3: CASGQEWGRPQHF. The CDR3 nucleotides are TGCGCCAGCGGCCAAGAATGGGGACGGCCCCAGCATTTT.

As for this clonotype: It may be a read error: a sequence one base away is much more abundant. The chain has TRBV4-1 and TRBJ2-2; 9 nucleotides align to TRBD2. The CDR3 contains 21 residues. Germline V gene lookup returns CDR1 MGHRA and CDR2 YSYEKL. Trimming at V came to 3 bases and at J to 5 bases, leaving 22 bases not matched to a gene. In DNA form, the CDR3 reads TGCGCCAGCAGCCATTTCCCCGGGACTAGCAGGATGGGAACGGGGACCGGGGAGCTGTTTTTT. It yields the protein CASSHFPGTSRMGTGTGELFF.

Comment on this clonotype: One end of the junction varies from germline; a read error may be responsible. The gene calls are TRBV10-3 and TRBJ2-7; D is possibly TRBD2 (6 bases). Germline loops: CDR1 ENHRY, CDR2 SYGVKD. The CDR3 loop spans 12 amino acids. The CDR3 here is CATSSGAYERYF. The CDR3 nucleotides read TGTGCCACCAGTAGCGGAGCCTACGAGCGGTACTTC.

On this clonotype: Germline and junction disagree at one end, which may indicate a read error. V gene TRBV14 combines with J gene TRBJ2-1; 9 nucleotides line up with TRBD2. The germline CDR1 and CDR2 sequences are SGHDN and FVKESK. CDR3 length: 15 amino acids. CDR3 in amino acids: CTSSQVAGGPDERFF. The CDR3 DNA follows: TGTACCAGCAGCCAAGTGGCGGGAGGGCCCGATGAGCGGTTCTTC.

The CDR3 spells CASSTPHVGDTQYF. The CDR3 DNA sequence: TGTGCCAGCAGCACACCCCATGTGGGGGATACGCAGTATTTT. J is TRBJ2-3 and V is TRBV7-2; D ambiguous. CDR3 length: 14 residues. Germline CDR1 and CDR2: SGHTA and FQGNSA. V lost 5 bases and J lost 6, with 15 bases in between.

This clonotype occurred a few times. This may be a read error: a much more frequent sequence differs by one nucleotide. For the CDR3, the DNA is TGCGCCAGCAGCTTGAGGGGGACAGTGAGCTCCTACAATGAGCAGTTCTTC. It translates to CASSLRGTVSSYNEQFF. V usage is TRBV5-1 and J usage is TRBJ2-1; 7 nucleotides line up with TRBD1. The CDR3 runs 17 residues. The germline gives CDR1 SGHRS, CDR2 YFSETQ. V lost 1 base, J lost 0 bases, and 7 bases stayed unmatched. The complete variable domain, with remaining parts taken from reference TRBV5-1 and TRBJ2-1, reads KAGVTQTPRYLIKTRGQQVTLSCSPISGHRSVSWYQQTPGQGLQFLFEYFSETQRNKGNFPGRFSGRQFSNSRSEMNVSTLELGDSALYLCASSLRGTVSSYNEQFFGPGTRLTVL.

At least ten counts were recorded for this clonotype. This chain links TRBV5-1 with TRBJ2-1; tentative D call: TRBD2 (6 bases). Looked up from germline, CDR1 is SGHRS and CDR2 is YFSETQ. V was shortened by 0 bases and J by 6 bases, with 13 bases between the two germline ends. This CDR3 is 15 amino acids long. The CDR3 protein is CASSLEPGAGNEQFF. The CDR3 nucleotides read TGCGCCAGCAGCTTGGAGCCGGGAGCGGGCAATGAGCAGTTCTTC.

This clonotype has more than one count but fewer than ten. A read error is possible here, since a much larger clone lies one base away. No conserved phenylalanine or tryptophan is present at the end of the CDR3, so a read error is the likely explanation. The chain combines TRBV18 with TRBJ1-5, with TRBD1 matching 7 bases. The V gene's germline CDR1 is KGHSH and CDR2 LQKENI. The length of the CDR3 is 14 residues. The V segment lost 4 bases and the J segment 2 bases; nucleotides outside the gene matches: 2. DNA of the CDR3: TGTGCCAGCTCACAGGGGGCTGGCAATCAGCCCCAGCATTCT. Its translation: CASSQGAGNQPQHS.

This clonotype came up many times. This rearrangement joins TRBV20-1 to TRBJ2-5; 7 positions match TRBD1. The J segment lost 4 bases and the V segment lost 5 bases, leaving 13 bases of the junction unmatched. Germline loops: CDR1 DFQATT, CDR2 SNEGSKA (reference sequence). The CDR3 has 15 residues. CDR3 bases: TGCAGTGCTCTCTCAAGACAGGGCGATGGAGAGACCCAGTACTTC. Protein product: CSALSRQGDGETQYF.

Many counts were recorded for this clonotype. The chain is built from TRBV6-2 or TRBV6-3 and TRBJ2-1, with TRBD2 identical over 7 bases. The CDR3 spans 14 residues. Germline-derived CDR1 and CDR2 are MNHEY and SVGEGT. Trimming took 6 bases from V and 5 from J; bases not matched to a gene: 7. The CDR3 DNA sequence: TGTGCCAGCAGAAACGGCGGGAGCCACAATGAGCAGTTCTTC. Amino acids: CASRNGGSHNEQFF.

The table lists this clonotype with many counts. This chain links TRBV21-1 with TRBJ1-3. TRBV21-1 is an annotated pseudogene. The CDR3 spans 15 residues. CDR3 residues: CASSNGRSSGNTIYF. The CDR3 DNA sequence: TGTGCCAGCAGCAATGGAAGGAGCTCTGGAAACACCATATATTTT.

This clonotype has a count of ten or more. The J gene is TRBJ1-1, the V gene TRBV5-1; perhaps TRBD1 as D (6 bases). CDR1 and CDR2 from the germline V gene are SGHRS and YFSETQ. The CDR3 is 12 amino acids. V was trimmed by 5 bases and J by 1 base, leaving 6 bases between them. The CDR3: CASRQGNTEAFF. The CDR3 nucleotides read TGCGCCAGCAGACAGGGGAACACTGAAGCTTTCTTT.

About this clonotype itself: This could be a read error, since a much larger clone is one nucleotide away. The V gene is TRBV5-1, the J gene TRBJ2-7; TRBD2 aligns across 9 bases. The CDR3 contains 15 residues. From germline, CDR1 is SGHRS and CDR2 YFSETQ. CDR3: CAGSSTSGGAYEQYF. CDR3 nucleotides: TGCGCCGGCAGCTCGACTAGCGGAGGGGCCTACGAGCAGTACTTC.

On this clonotype: With only one base between it and a far larger clone, this is likely a read error. The rearrangement uses TRBV25-1 and TRBJ1-6, with a weak D call TRBD1 (5 bases). The assigned J gene may be wrong: the sequence end matches TRBJ1-1 better. CDR1 and CDR2 (germline): MGHDK, SYGVNS. The CDR3 extends over 13 amino acids. This chain's CDR3 is CASSEFGADGAFF. The CDR3 DNA reads TGTGCCAGCAGTGAATTCGGGGCGGATGGAGCTTTCTTT.

This clonotype was counted many times. The conserved closing phenylalanine or tryptophan is absent in this CDR3, likely reflecting a read error. CDR3 DNA: TGCGCCAGCAGCCTTAGCGGACAGCTGAACACTGAAGCTTTCTCT. Protein: CASSLSGQLNTEAFS. The chain has TRBV5-1 and TRBJ1-1; a weak D match, TRBD1 (6 bases). V was cut by 4 bases and J by 0 bases, with 13 bases left in between. The CDR3 loop spans 15 amino acids. Germline V gene data show CDR1 as SGHRS and CDR2 as YFSETQ.

This clonotype was counted only a few times. The chain links TRBV23-1 to TRBJ2-1, with D possibly being TRBD1 (5 bases). TRBV23-1 is sorted into the ORF group, with uncertain function. The CDR3 covers 16 residues. The V end lost 0 bases, the J end lost 3 bases, and 12 bases lay between the germline ends. The CDR3 is CASSQSTRQLYNEQFF. The DNA for the CDR3 is TGCGCCAGCAGTCAATCTACGAGACAGCTCTACAATGAGCAGTTCTTC.

V and J are TRBV11-2 and TRBJ2-3; D gene ambiguous. Germline-derived CDR1 and CDR2 are SGHAT and FQNNGV. The V and J ends lost 6 bases and 0 bases respectively, with 4 bases between them. This CDR3 spans 12 amino acids. CDR3 sequence reads: CASRTSTDTQYF. The CDR3 coding sequence is TGTGCCAGCAGGACGAGCACAGATACGCAGTATTTT.

CDR3 nucleotides: TGTGCCAGCAGCTTAGCCCCGGCCTATGGCTACACCTTC. It is translated as CASSLAPAYGYTF. The chain couples TRBV7-8 to TRBJ1-2; no firm D call. Deletions cut 0 bases from V and 4 bases from J, with 6 bases between. CDR1 SGHVS and CDR2 FQNEAQ come from the germline V gene. The CDR3 has 13 residues.